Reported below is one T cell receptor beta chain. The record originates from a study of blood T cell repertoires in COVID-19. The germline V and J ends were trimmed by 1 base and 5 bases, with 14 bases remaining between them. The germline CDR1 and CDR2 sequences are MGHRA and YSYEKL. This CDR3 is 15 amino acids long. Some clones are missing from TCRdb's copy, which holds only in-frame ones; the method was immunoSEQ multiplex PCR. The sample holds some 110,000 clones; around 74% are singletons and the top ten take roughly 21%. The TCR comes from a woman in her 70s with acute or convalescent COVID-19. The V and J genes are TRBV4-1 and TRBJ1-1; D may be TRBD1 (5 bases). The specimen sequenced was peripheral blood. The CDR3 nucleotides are TGCGCCAGCAGCCAAGTGTCAGGGTTGGAGACTGAAGCTTTCTTT. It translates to CASSQVSGLETEAFF.